This is a list of T cell receptor beta chains from one sample in a study of beta chain features in type 1 diabetes. Assay: immunoSEQ multiplex PCR; the TCRdb copy retains only in-frame clones and omits some. This sample yields hundreds of thousands of clones, of which about a tenth are seen a single time; around 0.017% belongs to the top ten. Sequencing input: naive CD4+ T cells from blood. The receptors come from a man aged 25-40 years with type 1 diabetes. Each CDR3 is given with its conserved first and last residue. D genes are given only for firm matches. Some rows have no size entry. The others give once, few or many, or a class for an expanded clone.

>TRBD2|TRBJ2-1|17|.|TRBV5-6
CASSLTLLAGGSGEQFF
TGTGCCAGCAGCTTAACTCTCCTAGCGGGGGGGTCGGGTGAGCAGTTCTTC
>.|TRBJ2-7|14|few|TRBV28
CASSLSGRTYEQYF
TGTGCCAGCAGTTTGTCCGGGAGAACCTACGAGCAGTACTTC
>TRBD1|TRBJ1-2|16|.|TRBV28
CASSFTPGQGGYGYTF
TGTGCCAGCAGTTTTACCCCGGGACAGGGAGGCTATGGCTACACCTTC
>.|TRBJ1-2|12|once|TRBV28
CASRESNYGYTF
TGTGCCAGCAGGGAGTCTAACTATGGCTACACCTTC
>.|TRBJ2-5|14|.|TRBV2
CASSEGAGRETQYF
TGTGCCAGCAGTGAAGGGGCGGGGAGAGAGACCCAGTACTTC
>TRBD2|TRBJ2-7|14|few|TRBV29-1
CSVVPDKRGYEQYF
TGCAGCGTCGTCCCGGATAAGCGGGGCTACGAGCAGTACTTC
>TRBD1|TRBJ2-7|13|few|TRBV7-7
CASSFRQGYEQYF
TGTGCTAGCAGCTTTAGACAGGGCTACGAGCAGTACTTC
>TRBD1|TRBJ2-7|15|few|TRBV27
CASSQGTGVMGEQYF
TGTGCCAGCAGTCAAGGGACAGGGGTAATGGGAGAGCAGTACTTC
>.|TRBJ2-2|15|few|TRBV9
CASSVGPSAGGELFF
TGTGCCAGCAGCGTAGGTCCTAGCGCGGGCGGGGAGCTGTTTTTT
>.|TRBJ1-1|13|few|TRBV6-5
CASSVTGNTEAFF
TGTGCCAGCAGCGTAACTGGGAACACTGAAGCTTTCTTT
>.|TRBJ2-7|15|few|TRBV6-5
CASSYSILGGYEQYF
TGTGCCAGCAGTTACTCGATCTTGGGAGGCTACGAGCAGTACTTC
>TRBD1|TRBJ1-2|12|few|TRBV29-1
CSGGDRFYGYTF
TGCAGCGGTGGGGACAGGTTCTATGGCTACACCTTC
>TRBD1|TRBJ1-2|13|.|TRBV28
CASSSGQGYGYTF
TGTGCCAGCAGTTCGGGACAGGGGTATGGCTACACCTTC
>.|TRBJ1-3|14|few|TRBV5-1
CASSPGVSGNTIYF
TGCGCCAGCAGCCCCGGGGTATCTGGAAACACCATATATTTT
>.|TRBJ2-1|14|.|TRBV28
CASSPRQGRNEQFF
TGTGCCAGCAGCCCTCGGCAGGGAAGGAATGAGCAGTTCTTC
>TRBD2|TRBJ2-3|15|few|TRBV5-4
CASSETSGFGDTQYF
TGTGCCAGCAGCGAGACTAGCGGGTTTGGTGATACGCAGTATTTT
>TRBD2|TRBJ2-5|16|few|TRBV7-2
CASSSSTSGGAETQYF
TGTGCCAGCAGCTCCTCGACTAGCGGGGGGGCAGAGACCCAGTACTTC